This TCR beta chain was recorded in a study of T cells in Graves' hyperthyroidism and ophthalmopathy. Findings and caveats of the study: Most thyroid clonotypes with frequency above 0.001 were detected in blood.

Germline assignment: CDR1 SEHNR and CDR2 FQNEAQ (reference sequence). The CDR3 contains 14 residues. The V end lost 4 bases, the J end lost 5 bases, and 14 bases lay between the germline ends. Amplification targeted TCR beta CDR3 regions from RNA transcripts. An initial round of RT-PCR targeting the TCR CDR3 relied on the HTBI primer set. Each CDR3 protein gets one entry after TCRdb re-called the multiplex PCR reads with MiXCR. This table has 600,000 to 850,000 distinct CDR3 sequences, 15% to 20% appearing once. This clonotype was detected a few times. The antigen is not known. The sequenced material came from blood. This sequence was found in a woman between 50 and 59 years old with Graves' hyperthyroidism that later progressed to Graves' ophthalmopathy. This chain uses TRBV7-9 with TRBJ2-5, with D tentatively TRBD1 (6 bases). Written as DNA, the CDR3 is TGTGCCAGCAGCTCTCCCGGGACACTTGAGACCCAGTACTTC. It encodes CASSSPGTLETQYF. Full variable domain (rest looked up from reference TRBV7-9 and TRBJ2-5): DTGVSQNPRHKITKRGQNVTFRCDPISEHNRLYWYRQTLGQGPEFLTYFQNEAQLEKSRLLSDRFSAERPKGSFSTLEIQRTEQGDSAMYLCASSSPGTLETQYFGPGTRLLVL.